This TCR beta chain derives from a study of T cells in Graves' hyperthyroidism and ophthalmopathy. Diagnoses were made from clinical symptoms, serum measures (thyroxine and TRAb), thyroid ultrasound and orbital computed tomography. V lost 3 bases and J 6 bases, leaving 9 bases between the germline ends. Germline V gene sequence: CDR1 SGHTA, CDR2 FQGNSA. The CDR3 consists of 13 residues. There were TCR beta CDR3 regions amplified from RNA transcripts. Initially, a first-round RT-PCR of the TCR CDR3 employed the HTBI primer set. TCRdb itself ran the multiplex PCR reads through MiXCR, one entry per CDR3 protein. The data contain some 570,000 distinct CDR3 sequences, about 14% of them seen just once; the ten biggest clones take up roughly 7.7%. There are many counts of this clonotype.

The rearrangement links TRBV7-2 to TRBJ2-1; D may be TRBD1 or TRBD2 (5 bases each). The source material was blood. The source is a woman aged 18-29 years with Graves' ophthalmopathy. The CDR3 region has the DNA TGTGCCAGCAGCTTTGCCGGGGCCAATGAGCAGTTCTTC. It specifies CASSFAGANEQFF.